Listed here are 32 T cell receptor beta chains from one sample, sequenced in a study of CD4 T cells in relation to SARS-CoV-2 and coronaviruses. CD4+ T cells from unexposed donors were obtained before the COVID-19 pandemic (2011-2018). After around nine days of culture, CD4+ T cells were isolated. Only in-frame clones appear in the TCRdb table, and some are missing; sequencing was by immunoSEQ multiplex PCR. This sample carries approximately 18,000 clones, 79% of them seen once, and the ten largest clones take 9.5% to 13%. Their specific antigens are unknown. Sequencing was performed on CD4+ T cells from PBMCs, cultured in vitro. The source is a human donor in good health.

V is TRBV5-4 and J is TRBJ1-2; a possible D gene is TRBD1 (6 bases). The CDR3 contains 14 residues. Germline loops: CDR1 SGHNT, CDR2 YYREEE (reference sequence). V dropped 4 bases and J dropped 4 bases, with 14 bases sitting between them. For the CDR3, the DNA is TGTGCCAGCAGCCCTCGGGAGGGGGGCTATGGCTACACCTTC. Translated, it gives CASSPREGGYGYTF.

This clone was seen just once. The chain employs TRBV9 and TRBJ1-2, with 7 positions matching TRBD1. The CDR3 extends over 15 amino acids. Germline lookup yields CDR1 SGDLS and CDR2 YYNGEE. J lost 3 bases, V lost 0 bases, and 5 bases had no gene match. The CDR3 protein is CASSVGYRGDYGYTF. CDR3 DNA: TGTGCCAGCAGCGTAGGATACAGGGGCGACTATGGCTACACCTTC.

The rearrangement links TRBV3-1 (or the pseudogene TRBV3-2) to TRBJ2-1, with D unclear. The CDR3 has 13 amino acids. The V gene lost 4 bases and the J gene lost 8 bases, with 12 bases spanning the gap. Germline lookup yields CDR1 LGHDT and CDR2 YNNKEL (reference sequence). The CDR3 DNA is TGTGCCAGCAGCCTGCACCGGGCGGATGAGCAGTTCTTC. Its protein product is CASSLHRADEQFF.

The V call is TRBV10-2, the J call TRBJ1-4; 8 nucleotides agree with TRBD1. V lost 2 bases, J lost 3 bases, and 2 bases stayed unmatched. There are 15 residues in the CDR3. Germline CDR1 WSHSY, CDR2 SAAADI. CDR3 DNA: TGCGCCAGCAGTGAGGTGGGACAGGCTAATGAAAAACTGTTTTTT. As protein: CASSEVGQANEKLFF.

This sequence joins TRBV25-1 and TRBJ2-3, with a possible D match to TRBD2 (7 bases). This CDR3 has 13 residues. Germline V gives CDR1 MGHDK, CDR2 SYGVNS. The germline V and J ends were trimmed by 1 base and 6 bases, with 8 bases remaining between them. As DNA, the CDR3 is TGTGCCAGCAGTGAATCGGGGGGCGATACGCAGTATTTT. Protein sequence: CASSESGGDTQYF.

The V gene is TRBV6-5, the J gene TRBJ2-7; the D gene could be TRBD1 or TRBD2 (5 bases each). The V end lost 11 bases, the J end lost 9 bases, and 23 bases lay between the germline ends. This CDR3 comprises 13 residues. CDR1 is MNHEY and CDR2 is SVGAGI in the germline V gene. CDR3: CAGSVDYPTGQYF. The CDR3 coding sequence is TGTGCCGGTAGCGTAGATTACCCAACAGGGCAGTACTTC.

This clone came up a few times. The chain recombines TRBV3-1 (or the pseudogene TRBV3-2) with TRBJ1-5, with D maybe TRBD1 (6 bases). Trimming pared 4 bases from V and 2 bases from J, leaving 12 bases between. The germline CDR1 and CDR2 sequences are LGHDT and YNNKEL (reference sequence). The CDR3 loop spans 15 amino acids. Here the CDR3 reads CASSLGGEGNQPQHF. In DNA form, the CDR3 reads TGTGCCAGCAGCCTAGGGGGAGAGGGCAATCAGCCCCAGCATTTT.

This clone showed up just once. The chain uses TRBV6-2 or TRBV6-3 and TRBJ2-3; no clear D. This CDR3 contains 12 residues. Per germline, CDR1 MNHEY and CDR2 SVGEGT. Trimming took 5 bases from V and 1 from J, leaving 4 bases between them. In DNA, the CDR3 is TGTGCCAGCAGTAGGCGCACAGATACGCAGTATTTT. Translation: CASSRRTDTQYF.

The chain uses TRBV9 and TRBJ1-3; no clear D. V was shortened by 0 bases and J by 3 bases, with 13 bases between the two germline ends. Germline CDR1 and CDR2: SGDLS and YYNGEE. This CDR3 is built from 16 residues. The CDR3 DNA sequence: TGTGCCAGCAGCGTAGGGATCGGGAGCCTTGGAAACACCATATATTTT. It translates to CASSVGIGSLGNTIYF.

V usage is TRBV7-2 and J usage is TRBJ2-1; a possible D gene is TRBD1 (5 bases). V was shortened by 2 bases and J by 15 bases, with 14 bases between the two germline ends. From germline, CDR1 is SGHTA and CDR2 FQGNSA. CDR3 length equals 12 residues. The CDR3 DNA reads TGTGCCAGCAGCTTATTGTGGGGCTTGAGGTTCTTC. Translated, it gives CASSLLWGLRFF.

V and J are TRBV15 and TRBJ1-4; D uncertain. The CDR3 loop spans 16 amino acids. V lost 0 bases and J 3 bases, leaving 11 bases between the germline ends. Germline-derived CDR1 and CDR2 are LNHNV and YYDKDF (reference sequence). The CDR3 DNA reads as TGTGCCACCAGCAGAGATCGACTCTTAGCTAATGAAAAACTGTTTTTT. Translated: CATSRDRLLANEKLFF.

V and J are TRBV9 and TRBJ1-6, with D possibly being TRBD1 (6 bases). V was trimmed by 1 base and J by 10 bases, leaving 15 bases between them. The CDR3 totals 15 residues. The germline V gene has CDR1 SGDLS and CDR2 YYNGEE. The CDR3 DNA reads TGTGCCAGCAGCGTAACAGGGAGTAGACAATCACCCCTCCACTTT. Translated, it gives CASSVTGSRQSPLHF. The full variable domain, rest sourced from reference TRBV9 and TRBJ1-6, is DSGVTQTPKHLITATGQRVTLRCSPRSGDLSVYWYQQSLDQGLQFLIQYYNGEERAKGNILERFSAQQFPDLHSELNLSSLELGDSALYFCASSVTGSRQSPLHFGNGTRLTVT.

The chain combines TRBV4-3 with TRBJ2-3; 7 bases match TRBD2. Germline lookup yields CDR1 LGHNA and CDR2 YSLEER. V lost 4 bases and J lost 2; bases outside the gene matches: 6. This CDR3 region has 15 residues. As DNA, the CDR3 is TGCGCCAGCAGCCTTGAGGCGGGAGACACAGATACGCAGTATTTT. As protein: CASSLEAGDTDTQYF.

This sequence joins TRBV6-6 and TRBJ1-3; no reliable D call. This CDR3 has 16 amino acids. V was cut by 4 bases and J by 0 bases, with 13 bases left in between. Germline values: CDR1 MNHNY, CDR2 SVGAGI (reference sequence). The CDR3 here is CASSSLAVFSGNTIYF. The CDR3 region has the DNA TGTGCCAGCAGTTCCCTAGCAGTTTTCTCTGGAAACACCATATATTTT.

The V and J genes are TRBV7-9 and TRBJ2-7; 7 bases line up with TRBD2. The ends lost 3 bases at V and 0 bases at J; junction bases unmatched: 2. This CDR3 comprises 14 residues. The germline gives CDR1 SEHNR, CDR2 FQNEAQ (reference sequence). The CDR3 coding sequence is TGTGCCAGCAGCTTTGGGGAGGGCTCCTACGAGCAGTACTTC. Encoded protein: CASSFGEGSYEQYF.

V is TRBV7-2 and J is TRBJ2-1; maybe TRBD2 (6 bases). The CDR3 has 14 residues. Per the germline V gene, CDR1 is SGHTA and CDR2 is FQGNSA. Trimming took 0 bases from V and 9 from J, leaving 12 bases between them. The CDR3 here is CASSLALATGEQFF. The CDR3 DNA sequence: TGTGCCAGCAGCTTAGCACTAGCTACGGGTGAGCAGTTCTTC.

Only a few counts were recorded for this clone. The chain recombines TRBV7-2 with TRBJ2-2; 7 bases align to TRBD2. Germline-derived CDR1 and CDR2 are SGHTA and FQGNSA. The CDR3 extends over 14 amino acids. J was trimmed by 2 bases and V by 5 bases; bases with no gene match: 2. In nucleotides, the CDR3 is TGTGCCAGCAGCAGGGACTATAACACCGGGGAGCTGTTTTTT. It yields the protein CASSRDYNTGELFF.

The CDR3 region has the DNA TGTGCCAGTAGTATCCCCGCAGGGATTCTAACTAATGAAAAACTGTTTTTT. It encodes CASSIPAGILTNEKLFF. The chain recombines TRBV19 with TRBJ1-4, with D tentatively TRBD1 (5 bases). Trimming left V 3 bases short and J 1 base short, with 15 bases between. CDR3 length: 17 residues. The germline V gene has CDR1 LNHDA and CDR2 SQIVND (reference sequence).

This chain links TRBV11-2 with TRBJ2-7, with TRBD2 matching 7 bases. CDR3 size: 16 residues. Per the germline V gene, CDR1 is SGHAT and CDR2 is FQNNGV. The J segment lost 4 bases and the V segment lost 0 bases, leaving 9 bases of the junction unmatched. This chain's CDR3 is CASSLDQAGEVYEQYF. As DNA, the CDR3 is TGTGCCAGCAGCTTAGATCAGGCGGGAGAGGTTTACGAGCAGTACTTC.

The chain uses TRBV19 and TRBJ2-7; weak D call: TRBD1 (6 bases). The CDR3 is 14 amino acids. With 5 bases removed from V and 2 bases from J, the gap between germline ends came to 13 bases. Germline CDR1 LNHDA, CDR2 SQIVND (reference sequence). The CDR3 region has the DNA TGTGCCAGTAGTCTACAGACAGGAACCTACGAGCAGTACTTC. Translated: CASSLQTGTYEQYF.

The V gene is TRBV6-5, the J gene TRBJ2-1; 7 bases are shared with TRBD2. This CDR3 comprises 15 residues. V dropped 0 bases and J dropped 7; count of bases not matched to a gene: 6. Germline V CDR1 and CDR2: MNHEY, SVGAGI. The CDR3 loop is CASSYSFAGGNEQFF. The CDR3 DNA reads TGTGCCAGCAGTTACTCCTTCGCCGGGGGGAATGAGCAGTTCTTC.

This chain connects TRBV6-5 to TRBJ2-7; TRBD1 matches 10 bases. CDR3 length: 15 residues. The J segment lost 4 bases and the V segment lost 4 bases, leaving 7 bases of the junction unmatched. CDR1 and CDR2 (germline): MNHEY, SVGAGI. CDR3: CASSSLGQGVYEQYF. The CDR3 bases are TGTGCCAGCAGTTCCCTCGGACAGGGGGTGTACGAGCAGTACTTC.

The chain employs TRBV4-2 and TRBJ2-1; D tentatively fits TRBD1 or TRBD2 (7 bases each). This CDR3 spans 14 amino acids. CDR1 and CDR2 (germline): LGHNA, YNFKEQ. The V and J ends lost 6 bases and 8 bases respectively, with 17 bases between them. The CDR3 DNA is TGTGCCAGCAGAAGTTCCAGGGGGAGGGATGAGCAGTTCTTC. It yields the protein CASRSSRGRDEQFF.

This rearrangement joins TRBV14 to TRBJ1-1, with TRBD1 matching 8 bases. There are 18 residues in the CDR3. The germline V gene has CDR1 SGHDN and CDR2 FVKESK. V was clipped by 4 bases and J by 3 bases; unmatched bases: 16. CDR3 DNA sequence: TGTGCCAGCAGCCTAATTCCTATAACAGGGGGTGGGGACACTGAAGCTTTCTTT. Translation: CASSLIPITGGGDTEAFF.

The rearrangement links TRBV29-1 to TRBJ2-3, with D tentatively TRBD2 (5 bases). This CDR3 is 14 amino acids long. From germline, CDR1 is SQVTM and CDR2 ANQGSEA. The V end was cut by 4 bases, the J end by 5 bases, with 16 bases between. Written as DNA, the CDR3 is TGCAGCGTTGCCAGGTCAGAGCGGCAAGATACGCAGTATTTT. Translating it yields CSVARSERQDTQYF.

This CDR3 reads CASSLLSGGELFF. The CDR3 region has the DNA TGTGCCAGCAGTTTACTGTCCGGAGGGGAGCTGTTTTTT. The rearrangement uses TRBV12-3 or TRBV12-4 and TRBJ2-2, with no clear D. The germline V and J ends were trimmed by 2 bases and 8 bases, with 9 bases remaining between them. This CDR3 contains 13 residues.

This clone was seen a single time. The chain recombines TRBV19 with TRBJ1-1, with 8 bases matching TRBD1. The CDR3 contains 16 residues. Trimming at V came to 5 bases and at J to 4 bases, leaving 12 bases not matched to a gene. Looked up from germline, CDR1 is LNHDA and CDR2 is SQIVND (reference sequence). CDR3 protein: CASSPLTGERGTEAFF. The DNA of the CDR3 is TGTGCCAGTAGTCCCCTGACAGGGGAGAGGGGCACTGAAGCTTTCTTT. Drawing the rest from reference TRBV19 and TRBJ1-1, the complete variable domain is DGGITQSPKYLFRKEGQNVTLSCEQNLNHDAMYWYRQDPGQGLRLIYYSQIVNDFQKGDIAEGYSVSREKKESFPLTVTSAQKNPTAFYLCASSPLTGERGTEAFFGQGTRLTVV.

This clone was recorded only once. The V and J genes are TRBV10-3 and TRBJ1-3; D is unresolved. The CDR3 sequence is 13 residues long. The V end was cut by 3 bases, the J end by 0 bases, with 3 bases between. Germline assignment: CDR1 ENHRY and CDR2 SYGVKD. This CDR3 is CAISDASGNTIYF. CDR3 nucleotide sequence: TGTGCCATCAGTGACGCCTCTGGAAACACCATATATTTT.

The V call is TRBV6-5, the J call TRBJ1-2; 7 nucleotides match TRBD1. CDR1 is MNHEY and CDR2 is SVGAGI in the germline V gene. V lost 0 bases and J lost 7; bases outside the gene matches: 5. The length of the CDR3 is 14 residues. CDR3 region: CASSYSARGSGYTF. In nucleotides, the CDR3 is TGTGCCAGCAGTTACTCGGCCAGGGGGTCTGGCTACACCTTC.

The chain couples TRBV30 to TRBJ2-6; the D is unclear. The CDR3 runs to 12 residues. V shed 8 bases and J shed 2 bases, with 7 bases lying between them. Germline-derived CDR1 and CDR2 are GTSNPN and SVGIG (reference sequence). The CDR3 nucleotides are TGTGCCGTCGCGACTGGGGCCAACGTCCTGACTTTC. Amino acid sequence: CAVATGANVLTF.

The chain is built from TRBV12-3 or TRBV12-4 and TRBJ1-2; D remains unclear. V gave up 6 bases and J gave up 2 bases, with 4 bases separating them. This CDR3 spans 11 amino acids. CDR3 region: CASSSNYGYTF. The DNA for the CDR3 is TGTGCCAGCAGCAGCAACTATGGCTACACCTTC.

The gene calls are TRBV19 and TRBJ1-2; D not certain. Trimming left V 7 bases short and J 3 bases short, with 18 bases between. The CDR3 totals 15 residues. CDR1 LNHDA and CDR2 SQIVND come from the germline V gene (reference sequence). CDR3 amino acids: CASTTPTRGDYGYTF. The DNA for the CDR3 is TGTGCCAGTACCACCCCGACACGGGGAGACTATGGCTACACCTTC.